This record looks at one T cell receptor beta chain sequence and its context. The antigen remains unidentified. The ends were cut back, 4 bases at V and 3 bases at J, with 19 bases in the middle. This CDR3 has 17 residues. Germline V CDR1 and CDR2: MDHEN, SYDVKM. Here immunoSEQ multiplex PCR was the method, and the copy in TCRdb shows in-frame clones only, minus some. The profile shows 2 million or so clones, 85% to 95% of them singletons. This sample stems from a study of shared clonotypes between healthy human individuals. General study findings and limits: Specimens sampled were limited to blood, with tissue repertoires likely differing. About 5.2% was the fraction of naive CD4 clonotypes found shared across four donors.

Naive CD8 isolation took CD45RO-negative cells positively selected for CCR7 and excluded terminally differentiated effector memory CD45RA+ cells. The receptor was isolated from a young man in good health. The rearrangement joins TRBV28 to TRBJ2-1, with D perhaps matching TRBD2 (6 bases). Sequences were obtained from naive CD8+ T cells sorted from blood. The CDR3 nucleotides read TGTGCCAGCAGTTATTCCCGTTCCGGGACTGACTACAATGAGCAGTTCTTC. It encodes CASSYSRSGTDYNEQFF.